The rows below give T cell receptor beta chains drawn from one sample of a study of a mutant IDH1 vaccine in newly diagnosed glioma. Profiling relied on immunoSEQ multiplex PCR, and the TCRdb table lists in-frame clones only, not all of them. The sample consists of 35,000 to 50,000 clones, about 83% of them appearing once. No antigen is known for these receptors. The sample in question was PBMCs, obtained from a glioma patient whose treatment included an IDH1 peptide vaccine. Receptor source: a woman between 45 and 60 years old with glioma. Each CDR3 is given with its conserved first and last residue. The D gene is left open where the match is weak. Rows may omit the clone size; those that give it use once, few, many or a size class.

>TRBJ2-5|TRBD2|TRBV12-5|-|16
TGTGCTAGTGGTTTGAAGCGGGGGGCGAGGGAAGAGACCCAGTACTTC
CASGLKRGAREETQYF
>TRBJ2-5|-|TRBV7-2|-|19
TGTGCCAGCAGTCCTAAGGTCGGGACGGCCTCTCCGTACCAAGAGACCCAGTACTTC
CASSPKVGTASPYQETQYF
>TRBJ2-1|TRBD2|TRBV2|-|16
TGTGCCAGCAGTGTCGCCCTAGCGGGGGGCCGGAATGAGCAGTTCTTC
CASSVALAGGRNEQFF
>TRBJ1-2|-|TRBV5-1|once|13
TGCGCCAGCAGGGAGGCTTCTAACTATGGCTACACCTTC
CASREASNYGYTF
>TRBJ2-7|-|TRBV4-3|-|15
TGCGCCAGCAGCCAATCCTATCGTCTGGTAGACGAGCAGTACTTC
CASSQSYRLVDEQYF
>TRBJ1-1|-|TRBV25-1|-|13
TGTGCCAGCAGTGTCCGGGGCCGGGGAGAAGCTTTCTTT
CASSVRGRGEAFF
>TRBJ2-1|-|TRBV5-6|-|13
TGTGCCAGCAGCAGGGGACTTTACAATGAGCAGTTCTTC
CASSRGLYNEQFF
>TRBJ2-7|-|TRBV5-1|-|13
TGCGCCAGCAGCTTGTCCCCGGGGGACGAGCAGTACTTC
CASSLSPGDEQYF
>TRBJ2-7|-|TRBV25-1|-|12
TGTGCCAGCAGTGGAGGGGACTACGAGCAGTACTTC
CASSGGDYEQYF
>TRBJ2-3|TRBD2|TRBV4-2|few|19
TGTGCCAGCAGCCAAGAACCCCTAGCGGGGGGGCGGCTAGCAGATACGCAGTATTTT
CASSQEPLAGGRLADTQYF
>TRBJ1-2|-|TRBV18|-|13
TGTGCCAGCTCAACACAGGGCAACTATGGCTACACCTTC
CASSTQGNYGYTF
>TRBJ2-2|-|TRBV5-1|-|15
TGCGCCAGCAGCTTGGCGGGGGGCGGCAGCGGGGAGCTGTTTTTT
CASSLAGGGSGELFF
>TRBJ2-5|TRBD1|TRBV29-1|-|13
TGCAGCGCAATGGGACAGGGGAAAGAGACCCAGTACTTC
CSAMGQGKETQYF
>TRBJ1-3|TRBD1|TRBV6-1|few|13
TGTGCCAGCACTACAGGGGAGGGAAACACCATATATTTT
CASTTGEGNTIYF
>TRBJ2-7|TRBD1|TRBV6-1|-|14
TGTGCCAGCAGTGAAGGGCAGGGGGTCTACGAGCAGTACTTC
CASSEGQGVYEQYF
>TRBJ2-7|-|TRBV4-1|-|15
TGCGCCAGCAGCCTCCAAGACCAGGTTTACTACGAGCAGTACTTC
CASSLQDQVYYEQYF
>TRBJ1-4|-|TRBV7-2|-|15
TGTGCCAGCAGCTTAGCAAACGGAGTTAATGAAAAACTGTTTTTT
CASSLANGVNEKLFF
>TRBJ2-2|-|TRBV5-1|-|15
TGCGCCAGCAGCCGAATAAGTTCGAACACCGGGGAGCTGTTTTTT
CASSRISSNTGELFF
>TRBJ1-5|-|TRBV30|-|12
TGTGCCTGGAGTCGGCAGAATCAGCCCCAGCATTTT
CAWSRQNQPQHF
>TRBJ1-5|-|TRBV30|-|12
TGTGCCTGGTCTAGGGGGGATCAGCCCCAGCATTTT
CAWSRGDQPQHF
>TRBJ1-4|TRBD1|TRBV5-1|-|15
TGCGCCAGCAGCGCAACAGGGGCAACTAATGAAAAACTGTTTTTT
CASSATGATNEKLFF
>TRBJ2-3|TRBD2|TRBV4-3|-|16
TGCGCCAGCAGCCAGGAGGGACTAGCGGGCACAGATACGCAGTATTTT
CASSQEGLAGTDTQYF
>TRBJ1-1|-|TRBV4-1|few|13
TGCGCGAGCAAAAGACAGATGAACACTGAAGCTTTCTTT
CASKRQMNTEAFF
>TRBJ1-5|TRBD1|TRBV4-2|-|17
TGTGCCAGCAGCCAAGAAGTGTCCGGGACAGGACGTCAGCCCCAGCATTTT
CASSQEVSGTGRQPQHF
>TRBJ1-5|TRBD1|TRBV5-5|-|17
TGTGCCAGCAGCTTGGTGCCGGGGACAGGGGGCAATCAGCCCCAGCATTTT
CASSLVPGTGGNQPQHF
>TRBJ1-4|TRBD1|TRBV9|-|14
TGTGCCAGCAGCGTTGGCTCAGGGGGTGAAAAACTGTTTTTT
CASSVGSGGEKLFF
>TRBJ1-2|-|TRBV5-4|-|15
TGTGCCAGCAGCTTGGTCGGAGGTGCTAACTATGGCTACACCTTC
CASSLVGGANYGYTF
>TRBJ2-2|-|TRBV5-4|-|15
TGTGCCAGCAGCCCAGGGGTGGTGGTGGGCGGGGAGCTGTTTTTT
CASSPGVVVGGELFF
>TRBJ1-6|-|TRBV30|-|13
TGTGCCTGGGGCGGGGGAAGTAATTCACCCCTCCACTTT
CAWGGGSNSPLHF
>TRBJ1-1|-|TRBV5-1|-|15
TGCGCCAGCAGCTTGGGGGCAGGGCTGAACACTGAAGCTTTCTTT
CASSLGAGLNTEAFF
>TRBJ1-2|-|TRBV7-9|-|15
TGTGCCAGCAGCTTAAGAGCCTCCCTACCGGGAGGCTACACCTTC
CASSLRASLPGGYTF
>TRBJ2-7|-|TRBV6-4|-|15
TGTGCCAGCAGTGTTGGTGGACCGGACGCCTGCGAGCAGTACTTC
CASSVGGPDACEQYF
>TRBJ1-3|-|TRBV19|-|13
TGTGCCAGTAAAGGTTATGCTGGAAACACCATATATTTT
CASKGYAGNTIYF
>TRBJ1-4|TRBD1|TRBV5-4|-|17
TGTGCCAGCAGCTTGTTAGGGGGCGGCGGAACTAATGAAAAACTGTTTTTT
CASSLLGGGGTNEKLFF
>TRBJ2-5|-|TRBV7-2|-|14
TGTGCCAGCAGCTCATTGGTTTTGGGCGAGACCCAGTACTTC
CASSSLVLGETQYF
>TRBJ1-5|-|TRBV2|-|15
TGTGCCAGCAGTGAAGAGGGGCCGGGCAATCAGCCCCAGCATTTT
CASSEEGPGNQPQHF
>TRBJ2-5|-|TRBV30|-|10
TGTGCCTGGAGAGCCGAGACCCAGTACTTC
CAWRAETQYF
>TRBJ1-2|-|TRBV5-1|few|14
TGCGCCAGCAGCTCGACCGTGGGGATGGGAGGCTACACCTTC
CASSSTVGMGGYTF
>TRBJ1-2|TRBD1|TRBV19|-|17
TGTGCCAGTAGTATAGAGGACAGGCAGGTGGGGGACTATGGCTACACCTTC
CASSIEDRQVGDYGYTF
>TRBJ2-7|TRBD1|TRBV6-6|-|14
TGTGCCACCCGAGGGGACAGGGGGCATAACGAGCAGTACTTC
CATRGDRGHNEQYF
>TRBJ1-6|-|TRBV18|-|12
TGTGCCAGCTCACCACGAGACGGGCCCCTCCACTTT
CASSPRDGPLHF
>TRBJ1-1|TRBD1|TRBV5-4|-|15
TGTGCCAGCAGCTCATACAGGGGAACTTGGACTGAAGCTTTCTTT
CASSSYRGTWTEAFF
>TRBJ2-3|-|TRBV7-9|-|15
TGTGCCAGCAGCGCCCGTCGTGGGGACACAGATACGCAGTATTTT
CASSARRGDTDTQYF
>TRBJ1-1|-|TRBV5-1|few|15
TGCGCCAGCAGCTTCCTGGGACTCATGAACACTGAAGCTTTCTTT
CASSFLGLMNTEAFF
>TRBJ2-1|TRBD2|TRBV30|once|18
TGTGCCTGGAGTGTCCTGGGACTAGCGGGGGGATTCCACAATGAGCAGTTCTTC
CAWSVLGLAGGFHNEQFF
>TRBJ2-7|-|TRBV5-4|-|13
TGTGCCAGCAGCTTTGGTGACAAGTACGAGCAGTACTTC
CASSFGDKYEQYF
>TRBJ2-1|TRBD1|TRBV4-2|-|15
TGTGCCAGCACCGTGACAGGGGACTCCTACAATGAGCAGTTCTTC
CASTVTGDSYNEQFF
>TRBJ1-2|-|TRBV6-6|-|14
TGTGCCAGCAGTATGGACGGTCCTAACTATGGCTACACCTTC
CASSMDGPNYGYTF
>TRBJ1-1|-|TRBV7-9|few|12
TGTGCCAGCGAACACCTGAACACTGAAGCTTTCTTT
CASEHLNTEAFF
>TRBJ1-1|-|TRBV29-1|-|10
TGCAGCGTTGGCGGCACTGAAGCTTTCTTT
CSVGGTEAFF
>TRBJ1-5|-|TRBV5-4|few|15
TGTGCCAGCAGCTTGGATTCAGGGATGGGACAGCCCCAGCATTTT
CASSLDSGMGQPQHF
>TRBJ2-2|-|TRBV9|once|13
TGTGCCAGCACACCGCACAACACCGGGGAGCTGTTTTTT
CASTPHNTGELFF
>TRBJ1-1|-|TRBV19|-|12
TGTGCCAGCCTCGTGGTGGGCACTGAAGCTTTCTTT
CASLVVGTEAFF
>TRBJ2-7|-|TRBV7-6|-|13
TGTGCCAGCAGCTTGGATGGGGGCCACGAGCAGTACTTC
CASSLDGGHEQYF
>TRBJ2-1|TRBD2|TRBV5-4|-|16
TGTGCCAGCAGGTCCCAAGTAGCGGGGGGGAGCAATGAGCAGTTCTTC
CASRSQVAGGSNEQFF
>TRBJ2-6|-|TRBV30|once|18
TGTGCCTGGAGTATCCGGGACATTTCCCAATCTGGGGCCAACGTCCTGACTTTC
CAWSIRDISQSGANVLTF
>TRBJ2-7|-|TRBV11-3|once|15
TGTGCCAGCAGCTTAGGCGTGGCGGGGTCTGACGAGCAGTACTTC
CASSLGVAGSDEQYF
>TRBJ2-2|-|TRBV7-2|-|16
TGTGCCAGCAGCTTATTTGCAGGTTCGAACACCGGGGAGCTGTTTTTT
CASSLFAGSNTGELFF